This TCR beta chain comes out of a study of blood T cells in healthy people across ages. Each sample yielded at least 6 million isolated PBMCs. Extractions gave at least 5.5 micrograms of total RNA per sample. A J-beta primer mix and a sample-barcoded 5' primer were used in a second PCR of about 7 to 11 cycles. A single record per CDR3 protein comes from TCRdb applying MiXCR to the 5' RACE reads. The repertoire holds about 1.4 million distinct CDR3 sequences, with approximately 59% as singletons. Looked up from germline, CDR1 is LGHDT and CDR2 is YNNKEL (reference sequence). The CDR3 totals 13 residues. Between the trimmed V and J ends, which lost 2 bases and 3 bases, there was a span of 8 bases.

This chain joins TRBV3-1 and TRBJ2-7; D gene uncertain. This sequence originates from a man aged 18 to 30 in good health. Input material: blood. The CDR3 DNA reads as TGTGCCAGCAGCCAAACCGACATCTACGAGCAGTACTTC. Translated: CASSQTDIYEQYF.